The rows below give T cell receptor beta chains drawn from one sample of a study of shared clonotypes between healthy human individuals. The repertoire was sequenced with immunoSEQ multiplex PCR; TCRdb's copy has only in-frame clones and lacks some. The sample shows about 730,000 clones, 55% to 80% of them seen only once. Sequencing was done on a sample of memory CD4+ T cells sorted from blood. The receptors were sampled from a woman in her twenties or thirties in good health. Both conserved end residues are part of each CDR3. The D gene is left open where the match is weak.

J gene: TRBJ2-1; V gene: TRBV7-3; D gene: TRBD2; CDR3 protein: CASSPTPLAARNEQFF; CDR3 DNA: TGTGCCAGCAGCCCCACCCCACTAGCGGCGAGGAATGAGCAGTTCTTC
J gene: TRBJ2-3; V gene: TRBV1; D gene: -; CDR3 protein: CTSTPGTGASGRGTDTQYF; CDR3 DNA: TGCACCAGCACCCCCGGGACAGGGGCTAGCGGGAGGGGTACAGATACGCAGTATTTT
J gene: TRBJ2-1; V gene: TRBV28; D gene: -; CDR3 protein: CASSFPYLAGTYNEQFF; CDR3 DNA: TGTGCCAGCAGTTTCCCCTACCTGGCTGGGACCTACAATGAGCAGTTCTTC
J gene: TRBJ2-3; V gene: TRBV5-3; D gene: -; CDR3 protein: CARSLSTDTQYF; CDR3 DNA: TGTGCCAGAAGCCTTTCCACAGATACGCAGTATTTT
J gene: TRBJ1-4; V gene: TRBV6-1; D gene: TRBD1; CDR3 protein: CASSEMGQPFNEKLFF; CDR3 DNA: TGTGCCAGCAGTGAAATGGGACAGCCGTTTAATGAAAAACTGTTTTTT
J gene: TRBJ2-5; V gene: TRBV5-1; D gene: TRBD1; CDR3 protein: CASSPRQGRETQYF; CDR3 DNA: TGCGCCAGCAGCCCAAGACAGGGGAGAGAGACCCAGTACTTC
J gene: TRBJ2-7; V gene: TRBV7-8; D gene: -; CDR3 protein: CASSYTPTGLQYF; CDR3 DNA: TGTGCCAGCAGTTATACGCCAACAGGATTGCAGTACTTC
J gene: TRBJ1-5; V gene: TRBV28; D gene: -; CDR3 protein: CASSSTTGKNQPQHF; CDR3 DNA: TGTGCCAGCAGTTCCACCACAGGGAAGAATCAGCCCCAGCATTTT
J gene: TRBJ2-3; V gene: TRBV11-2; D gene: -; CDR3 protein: CASSRQWSSTDTQYF; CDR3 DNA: TGTGCCAGCAGCCGGCAGTGGAGTAGCACAGATACGCAGTATTTT
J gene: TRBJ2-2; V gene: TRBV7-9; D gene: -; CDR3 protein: CASSFGVPGTGELFF; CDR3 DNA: TGTGCCAGCAGCTTCGGGGTTCCTGGCACCGGGGAGCTGTTTTTT
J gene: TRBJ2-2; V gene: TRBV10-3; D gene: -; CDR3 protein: CASRGGQNTGELFF; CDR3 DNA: TGTGCCTCCAGGGGCGGCCAGAACACCGGGGAGCTGTTTTTT
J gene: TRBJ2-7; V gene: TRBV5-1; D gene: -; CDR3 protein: CASSLDGDFTYEQYF; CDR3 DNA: TGCGCCAGCAGCTTGGACGGGGATTTTACCTACGAGCAGTACTTC
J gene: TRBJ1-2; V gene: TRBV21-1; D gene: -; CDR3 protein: CASSKWRRTGYTF; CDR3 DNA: TGTGCCAGCAGCAAATGGAGAAGAACTGGCTACACCTTC